The source of this T cell receptor (beta chain) is a study of T cells after yellow fever vaccination. V was clipped by 1 base and J by 4 bases, with 14 bases between them. The CDR3 has 16 amino acids. Germline CDR1 is KGHSH and CDR2 is LQKENI. A note on this clonotype: Its specificity is not known.

Study-wide findings and caveats: Reappearing after the booster were most of the clones from primary vaccination (roughly 95% CD4, about 87% CD8). Compared with primary, the secondary response was weaker and peaked at day 5, not 15. CD4 and CD8 compartments shared a small share of clonotypes, likely from convergent recombination.

By 5'RACE template switching, TCR cDNA was produced, with a universal primer site and UMIs added in the process. TCRdb re-derived calls from the 5' RACE reads in MiXCR, one entry per CDR3 protein. The sample contains around 610,000 distinct CDR3 sequences, 13% of which appear only once. The sequence came from a man aged 25-45 years who received the YFV17D yellow fever vaccine. The chain is built from TRBV18 and TRBJ2-1; D is ambiguous. This specimen was PBMCs, taken on the day of the yellow fever booster vaccination. CDR3 region: CASSPREQSFYNEQFF. The CDR3 DNA reads TGTGCCAGCTCACCACGGGAACAGTCCTTTTACAATGAGCAGTTCTTC.